The clone carrying this TCR beta chain has a count of ten or more. Germline-derived CDR1 and CDR2 are MNHEY and SVGEGT. The CDR3 is 10 residues long. Trimming pared 6 bases from V and 3 bases from J, leaving 2 bases between. The entry originates in a study of human T cells and chemical hapten exposure. Time point noted: patch test 1, 2 weeks after DPC sensitization. Treatment noted: therapeutic diphenylcyclopropenone sensitization with weekly scalp DPC. TCRdb reprocessed the RACE reads with MiXCR, giving one entry per CDR3 protein. The sample lists tens of thousands of distinct CDR3 sequences; around 10% were seen once.

The material was whole blood, obtained in connection with sensitization to the hapten diphenylcyclopropenone (DPC). The chain has TRBV6-2 or TRBV6-3 and TRBJ1-2, with D uncertain. This receptor was identified in a woman in her forties or fifties with alopecia areata. Some clones in this sample may be carry-over from other donors' samples. CDR3 residues: CASRDYGYTF. CDR3 bases: TGTGCCAGCAGAGACTATGGCTACACCTTC.